One and the same sample provided the 26 T cell receptor beta chains below, sequenced in a study of metastatic and nonmetastatic thyroid tumors. Not a single patient had been given any form of treatment at any point before undergoing thyroid surgery. TCRdb re-called clones via MiXCR from the PCR reads. This table holds tens of thousands of clones, 3.5% to 5% found once. Sequencing was carried out using blood. Source of these receptors: a female donor with papillary thyroid cancer or a benign thyroid nodule (not recorded which). Some clones in this sample may be carry-over from other donors' samples.

The sample holds many counts of this clone. The rearrangement links TRBV11-3 to TRBJ1-1; D not certain. Per germline, CDR1 SGHNT and CDR2 YENEEA. This CDR3 spans 13 amino acids. The CDR3 sequence: CSHRTNWDTEAFF. The DNA of the CDR3 is TGTTCTCATCGGACCAATTGGGACACTGAAGCTTTCTTT.

This clone has just a few counts. This rearrangement joins TRBV28 to TRBJ2-2; the D is unclear. With 3 bases removed from V and 3 bases from J, the gap between germline ends came to 11 bases. The V gene's germline CDR1 is MDHEN and CDR2 SYDVKM. This CDR3 contains 15 residues. The CDR3 DNA follows: TGTGCCAGCAGTTTCAATAGAAGGGACACCGGGGAGCTGTTTTTT. This gives the protein CASSFNRRDTGELFF.

This clone was picked up many times. The rearrangement links TRBV5-1 to TRBJ1-1; 7 positions agree with TRBD1. The CDR3 extends over 12 amino acids. V lost 1 base, J lost 10 bases, and 4 bases stayed unmatched. Germline-derived CDR1 and CDR2 are SGHRS and YFSETQ. The CDR3 coding sequence is TGCGCCAGCAGCTTGCTCCAGGGGGGAGCTTTCTTT. Its protein product is CASSLLQGGAFF.

Comments on this clone: The junction departs from germline at one end; a sequencing error may be responsible. CDR3 residues: CASSPLAATLTDMQYF. CDR3 DNA: TGTGCCAGCTCACCACTAGCGGCTACCCTCACAGATATGCAGTATTTT. V and J are TRBV18 and TRBJ2-3; TRBD2 might be the D (6 bases). The germline V gene has CDR1 KGHSH and CDR2 LQKENI. The CDR3 is 16 residues long.

Only a few counts were recorded for this clone. Germline is not matched at one junction end, which may reflect a read error. The chain couples TRBV28 to TRBJ2-1; 8 positions agree with TRBD1. The CDR3 length is 13 residues. Germline CDR1 reads MDHEN; CDR2 reads SYDVKM. CDR3: CASSLIRRQGPVF. CDR3 sequence (DNA): TGTGCCAGCAGTTTAATTAGGAGACAGGGGCCTGTCTTC. Looking up the rest from reference TRBV28 and TRBJ2-1 gives the full variable domain: DVKVTQSSRYLVKRTGEKVFLECVQDMDHENMFWYRQDPGLGLRLIYFSYDVKMKEKGDIPEGYSVSREKKERFSLILESASTNQTSMYLCASSLIRRQGPVFGPGTRLTVL.

This clone was recorded a few times. The V call is TRBV20-1, the J call TRBJ1-1, with D perhaps TRBD1 (6 bases). The germline V gene has CDR1 DFQATT and CDR2 SNEGSKA (reference sequence). The CDR3 runs to 14 residues. The V end was cut by 3 bases, the J end by 8 bases, with 19 bases between. CDR3 amino acids: CSASEGREGEEAFF. The CDR3 coding sequence is TGCAGTGCTAGTGAAGGGCGCGAGGGGGAGGAAGCTTTCTTT.

For this clone: This could be a read error, since a much larger clone is one nucleotide away. The genes are TRBV20-1 and TRBJ2-4; no reliable D call. The length of the CDR3 is 12 residues. Per germline, CDR1 DFQATT and CDR2 SNEGSKA (reference sequence). V was pared by 5 bases and J by 10 bases, with 15 bases between. CDR3 nucleotides: TGCAGTGCTTTGCTAGAGGCAGGTATTCAGTACTTC. Residues: CSALLEAGIQYF.

This clone was found a few times. This rearrangement joins TRBV6-2 or TRBV6-3 to TRBJ2-2; 9 positions match TRBD1. With V trimmed by 0 bases and J by 6 bases, 5 bases remained unmatched. From germline, CDR1 is MNHEY and CDR2 SVGEGT. The CDR3 extends over 16 amino acids. CDR3 sequence: CASSYSFDRGSGELFF. The CDR3 DNA is TGTGCCAGCAGTTACTCATTCGACAGGGGGTCCGGGGAGCTGTTTTTT.

This clone was recorded many times. The rearrangement joins TRBV20-1 to TRBJ2-1; 10 bases map to TRBD1. Germline lookup yields CDR1 DFQATT and CDR2 SNEGSKA (reference sequence). This CDR3 spans 14 amino acids. V shed 2 bases and J 7 bases; nucleotides not matched to a gene: 5. The CDR3 is CSARLWDRGNEQFF. CDR3 nucleotide sequence: TGCAGTGCTAGACTCTGGGACAGGGGTAATGAGCAGTTCTTC.

For this clone: A read error may explain this, as a much larger clone is one base away. This CDR3 is CASSLLVREALTDTQYF. The CDR3 region has the DNA TGCGCCAGCAGCCTCCTAGTGCGGGAGGCACTCACAGATACGCAGTATTTT. The rearrangement joins TRBV12-3 or TRBV12-4 to TRBJ2-3, with 8 bases fitting TRBD2. This CDR3 is 17 amino acids long.

This clone was seen many times. The chain carries TRBV4-1 and TRBJ1-6; D is unresolved. Germline values: CDR1 MGHRA, CDR2 YSYEKL. The germline V and J ends were trimmed by 4 bases and 0 bases, with 13 bases remaining between them. This CDR3 spans 17 amino acids. DNA for the CDR3: TGCGCCAGCAGCCCCCCTTTGGGGAGCTCCTATAATTCACCCCTCCACTTT. This sequence encodes CASSPPLGSSYNSPLHF.

The chain is built from TRBV28 and TRBJ1-1; no clear D. The CDR3 totals 14 residues. The germline V gene encodes CDR1 MDHEN and CDR2 SYDVKM. V lost 1 base to trimming and J lost 11 bases, with 17 bases between them. CDR3 protein: CASSLSAPEGKAFF. CDR3 coding DNA: TGTGCCAGCAGTTTATCGGCCCCAGAAGGGAAGGCTTTCTTT.

The chain has TRBV19 and TRBJ2-2; no reliable D call. V lost 5 bases and J lost 3, with 22 bases in between. This CDR3 spans 18 amino acids. Germline loops: CDR1 LNHDA, CDR2 SQIVND (reference sequence). CDR3 amino acids: CASSPPSPIASHTGELFF. Written as DNA, the CDR3 is TGTGCCAGTAGTCCCCCTTCCCCCATAGCCTCCCACACCGGGGAGCTGTTTTTT.

This clone was detected many times. The chain is built from TRBV20-1 and TRBJ1-2, with unresolved D. CDR3 length: 15 residues. The V gene lost 0 bases and the J gene lost 0 bases, with 11 bases spanning the gap. Germline V CDR1 and CDR2: DFQATT, SNEGSKA (reference sequence). CDR3 bases: TGCAGTGCTAGAGATCGGGCACAAACTAACTATGGCTACACCTTC. It translates to CSARDRAQTNYGYTF.

This clone was detected ten times or more. J is TRBJ2-7 and V is TRBV5-1; D is possibly TRBD2 (6 bases). This CDR3 has 15 residues. Trimming removed 1 base from V and 4 bases from J, with 15 bases in between. The germline V gene encodes CDR1 SGHRS and CDR2 YFSETQ. The CDR3 is CASSLRASGLYEQYF. The CDR3 DNA reads TGCGCCAGCAGCTTGAGGGCCAGCGGGTTGTACGAGCAGTACTTC. Drawing the rest from reference TRBV5-1 and TRBJ2-7, the complete variable domain is KAGVTQTPRYLIKTRGQQVTLSCSPISGHRSVSWYQQTPGQGLQFLFEYFSETQRNKGNFPGRFSGRQFSNSRSEMNVSTLELGDSALYLCASSLRASGLYEQYFGPGTRLTVT.

This clone was seen many times. The rearrangement uses TRBV30 and TRBJ1-4; 9 nucleotides match TRBD1. This CDR3 region has 14 residues. CDR1 is GTSNPN and CDR2 is SVGIG in the germline V gene (reference sequence). J was trimmed by 7 bases and V by 0 bases; bases with no gene match: 3. As DNA, the CDR3 is TGTGCCTGGAGTGTGGGACAGGGCGGTGAAAAACTGTTTTTT. Protein: CAWSVGQGGEKLFF.

A few counts support this clone. A much more abundant neighbour one base away suggests this may be a read error. The rearrangement joins TRBV5-6 to TRBJ1-1; D is possibly TRBD1 (5 bases). This CDR3 contains 14 residues. Germline V gene data show CDR1 as SGHDT and CDR2 as YYEEEE. V dropped 0 bases and J dropped 6 bases, with 12 bases sitting between them. CDR3 DNA: TGTGCCAGCAGCTTGGACCCCACGGGGCCTGAAGCTTTCTTT. Its protein is CASSLDPTGPEAFF.

Comments on this clone: The same CDR3 is also encoded by other DNA sequences in this sample. The J gene is TRBJ2-7, the V gene TRBV28; TRBD2 might be the D (6 bases). The CDR3 has 16 amino acids. The V end was cut by 2 bases, the J end by 2 bases, with 16 bases between. Germline CDR1 reads MDHEN; CDR2 reads SYDVKM. The CDR3 DNA follows: TGTGCCAGCAGTTTAATCGGGGGTCTACAAGCCTACGAGCAGTACTTC. This gives the protein CASSLIGGLQAYEQYF.

This clone has just a few counts. The chain has TRBV11-2 and TRBJ1-2, with a possible D match to TRBD1 (6 bases). V dropped 4 bases and J dropped 8 bases, with 14 bases sitting between them. Germline V gives CDR1 SGHAT, CDR2 FQNNGV. This CDR3 has 13 amino acids. This CDR3 is CASSSSGAGGYTF. CDR3 DNA sequence: TGTGCCAGCAGCTCATCAGGGGCGGGCGGCTACACCTTC.

This clone was recorded at least ten times. The rearrangement links TRBV5-1 to TRBJ2-5; D remains ambiguous. The V gene lost 0 bases and the J gene lost 3 bases, with 3 bases spanning the gap. From germline, CDR1 is SGHRS and CDR2 YFSETQ. The CDR3 extends over 12 amino acids. The CDR3 nucleotides read TGCGCCAGCAGCTTGGGCGAAGAGACCCAGTACTTC. Encoded protein: CASSLGEETQYF.

A few counts support this clone. The gene calls are TRBV20-1 and TRBJ2-7; tentatively, D is TRBD2 (5 bases). The length of the CDR3 is 11 residues. Trimming left V 3 bases short and J 5 bases short, with 8 bases between. CDR1 is DFQATT, CDR2 SNEGSKA, per germline (reference sequence). The CDR3 loop reads CSASEGDEQYF. Written as DNA, the CDR3 is TGCAGTGCTAGTGAGGGCGACGAGCAGTACTTC.

This clone has ten or more counts. V and J are TRBV7-9 and TRBJ1-1; D gene ambiguous. From germline, CDR1 is SEHNR and CDR2 FQNEAQ (reference sequence). The CDR3 totals 15 residues. V lost 1 base to trimming and J lost 0 bases, with 9 bases between them. In nucleotides, the CDR3 is TGTGCCAGCAGCTTAGGGAGGAGCATGAACACTGAAGCTTTCTTT. This translates into CASSLGRSMNTEAFF.

This clone has a handful of counts. The genes are TRBV30 and TRBJ1-6, with D uncertain. Germline CDR1 reads GTSNPN; CDR2 reads SVGIG (reference sequence). V was clipped by 2 bases and J by 6 bases, with 8 bases between them. The CDR3 contains 13 residues. CDR3 protein: CAWSTGINSPLHF. Written as DNA, the CDR3 is TGTGCCTGGAGTACGGGAATTAATTCACCCCTCCACTTT.

This clone was recorded a few times. V usage is TRBV20-1 and J usage is TRBJ2-1, with 8 nucleotides matching TRBD2. The CDR3 is 15 amino acids. The V gene end was trimmed by 7 bases and the J gene end by 10 bases; junction bases not matched to a gene: 18. Germline CDR1 is DFQATT and CDR2 is SNEGSKA (reference sequence). As DNA, the CDR3 is TGCAGTGGCATAAAACCGGGACTAGGGGCAGGGGAGCAGTTCTTC. It encodes CSGIKPGLGAGEQFF.

This clone has more than one count but fewer than ten. This chain links TRBV20-1 with TRBJ2-7, with a weak D call TRBD1 (6 bases). Germline loops: CDR1 DFQATT, CDR2 SNEGSKA (reference sequence). With 4 bases removed from V and 3 bases from J, the gap between germline ends came to 13 bases. This CDR3 is 13 amino acids long. CDR3 protein: CSAIPTGNYEQYF. CDR3 nucleotides: TGCAGTGCTATACCAACAGGGAACTACGAGCAGTACTTC.

This clone showed up just a few times. This may be a read error: a much more frequent sequence differs by one nucleotide. The rearrangement uses TRBV5-4 and TRBJ2-7; 7 positions match TRBD1. The CDR3 runs to 14 residues. Germline values: CDR1 SGHNT, CDR2 YYREEE (reference sequence). Trimming cost V 5 bases and J 2 bases; bases outside gene matches: 7. CDR3 loop: CASSAGTVPYEQYF. The DNA of the CDR3 is TGTGCCAGCAGTGCCGGGACAGTCCCCTACGAGCAGTACTTC.